This entry lists 23 T cell receptor beta chains sequenced from one sample in a study of cytomegalovirus exposure and HLA in healthy donors. The primer mix had 60 Vbeta and 13 Jbeta primers. Generated by immunoSEQ multiplex PCR, the TCRdb table keeps only in-frame clones and is missing some. The table records about 200,000 clones, almost 70% of them present only once. Sequencing was done on a sample of PBMCs. All receptors derive from a middle-aged man in good health and CMV-seropositive.

The chain combines TRBV2 with TRBJ1-2; tentative D call: TRBD1 (5 bases). Per germline, CDR1 SNHLY and CDR2 FYNNEI. Trimming removed 8 bases at V and 3 bases at J, with 16 bases between. This CDR3 contains 14 residues. CDR3 nucleotides: TGTGCCAGCGTCCCTTGGGGGGGAGACTATGGCTACACCTTC. Translation gives CASVPWGGDYGYTF.

The sample holds a few counts of this clone. The chain has TRBV7-6 and TRBJ1-4, with 7 positions matching TRBD1. This CDR3 spans 16 amino acids. The trim removed 5 bases at V and 4 bases at J, leaving 10 bases unmatched. Germline assignment: CDR1 SGHVS and CDR2 FNYEAQ. The CDR3 nucleotides read TGTGCCAGCAGCCCTACAGGGGTCGGTATTAATGAAAAACTGTTTTTT. It specifies CASSPTGVGINEKLFF.

This sequence joins TRBV15 and TRBJ2-7, with 8 bases identical to TRBD2. This CDR3 region has 16 residues. Germline CDR1 and CDR2: LNHNV and YYDKDF (reference sequence). With 0 bases clipped from V and 4 bases from J, the junction kept 8 bases outside the gene matches. CDR3 sequence (DNA): TGTGCCACCAGCAGAGACGCCGGGACTAGAGTTTACGAGCAGTACTTC. Its translation is CATSRDAGTRVYEQYF.

This clone was detected once. The chain combines TRBV20-1 with TRBJ1-4, with TRBD1 matching over 9 bases. With V trimmed by 4 bases and J by 14 bases, 5 bases remained unmatched. Germline values: CDR1 DFQATT, CDR2 SNEGSKA (reference sequence). The CDR3 sequence is 11 residues long. CDR3 bases: TGCAGTGCTACTCCCGGGACAGGGCTGTTTTTT. Encoded protein: CSATPGTGLFF.

The chain is built from TRBV9 and TRBJ2-7; D is unclear. This CDR3 comprises 13 residues. Germline V gives CDR1 SGDLS, CDR2 YYNGEE. The V gene lost 1 base and the J gene lost 4 bases, with 9 bases spanning the gap. The CDR3 sequence is CASSVSGWYEQYF. Written as DNA, the CDR3 is TGTGCCAGCAGCGTATCCGGGTGGTACGAGCAGTACTTC.

This clone was counted a few times. The rearrangement links TRBV6-5 to TRBJ1-5, with D possibly matching TRBD1 (5 bases). Trimming shortened V by 6 bases and J by 5 bases, and 17 bases separated the two germline ends. The CDR3 loop spans 15 amino acids. Germline V gene data show CDR1 as MNHEY and CDR2 as SVGAGI. The CDR3: CASSRYQGGHQPQHF. CDR3 nucleotide sequence: TGTGCCAGCAGCCGATATCAGGGAGGGCATCAGCCCCAGCATTTT.

This chain uses TRBV2 with TRBJ2-5, with 7 bases matching TRBD2. Gene TRBJ2-7 matches the end of the DNA better, so the J call may be wrong. The CDR3 loop spans 12 amino acids. CDR1 and CDR2 from the germline V gene are SNHLY and FYNNEI. CDR3 amino acids: CASSEGLNEQYF. The CDR3 region has the DNA TGTGCCAGCAGTGAGGGACTAAACGAGCAGTACTTC.

This chain links TRBV9 with TRBJ2-7, with D perhaps matching TRBD2 (6 bases). Germline loops: CDR1 SGDLS, CDR2 YYNGEE. V lost 3 bases and J 2 bases, leaving 12 bases between the germline ends. This CDR3 contains 14 residues. The CDR3 nucleotides read TGTGCCAGCAGCGAATCTAGCGACACCTACGAGCAGTACTTC. It yields the protein CASSESSDTYEQYF.

CDR3 sequence reads: CASSYSLGSEKLFF. The CDR3 region has the DNA TGTGCCAGCAGTTACTCTTTGGGGAGTGAAAAACTGTTTTTT. The chain has TRBV6-6 and TRBJ1-4; D unresolved. From germline, CDR1 is MNHNY and CDR2 SVGAGI (reference sequence). This CDR3 spans 14 amino acids. V gave up 0 bases and J gave up 7 bases, with 9 bases separating them.

To note about this clone: The sample holds other DNA sequences that translate to the same CDR3. The V gene is TRBV27, the J gene TRBJ2-3, with TRBD2 as a possible D gene (6 bases). The germline gives CDR1 MNHEY, CDR2 SMNVEV (reference sequence). This CDR3 region has 13 residues. V was shortened by 2 bases and J by 6 bases, with 9 bases between the two germline ends. As DNA, the CDR3 is TGTGCCAGCAGTTTAGGGGGGACCGATACGCAGTATTTT. It codes for CASSLGGTDTQYF.

The gene calls are TRBV10-3 and TRBJ2-6, with unresolved D. Trimming pared 0 bases from V and 0 bases from J, leaving 15 bases between. Germline CDR1 is ENHRY and CDR2 is SYGVKD. The CDR3 sequence is 19 residues long. The CDR3 is CAISESGRISPSGANVLTF. CDR3 nucleotides: TGTGCCATCAGTGAGTCGGGCAGGATTTCCCCCTCTGGGGCCAACGTCCTGACTTTC.

This clone was counted only a few times. The V and J genes are TRBV5-1 and TRBJ2-7; 9 bases agree with TRBD1. This CDR3 spans 14 amino acids. The J segment lost 3 bases and the V segment lost 4 bases, leaving 5 bases of the junction unmatched. Germline CDR1 and CDR2: SGHRS and YFSETQ. The CDR3 sequence is CASSLTGGGYEQYF. In DNA form, the CDR3 reads TGCGCCAGCAGCCTGACAGGGGGTGGCTACGAGCAGTACTTC.

This rearrangement joins TRBV6-1 to TRBJ2-7, with 9 bases aligning to TRBD2. V was clipped by 4 bases and J by 5 bases; unmatched bases: 9. The CDR3 covers 15 residues. The germline V gene has CDR1 MNHNS and CDR2 SASEGT. In DNA form, the CDR3 reads TGTGCCAGCAGTGTGGGTAGCGGGGGCTCGGACGAGCAGTACTTC. This encodes CASSVGSGGSDEQYF.

V is TRBV5-1 and J is TRBJ2-7, with unresolved D. Trimming stripped 0 bases from V and 7 bases from J, with 14 bases between. The CDR3 totals 14 residues. Germline-derived CDR1 and CDR2 are SGHRS and YFSETQ. The CDR3, as DNA: TGCGCCAGCAGCTTGGTGCCAGAACCAACGGAGCAGTACTTC. It yields the protein CASSLVPEPTEQYF.

DNA of the CDR3: TGCGCCAGCAGCCAACCTGACAGGGGCAGGGCTAATGAAAAACTGTTTTTT. It specifies CASSQPDRGRANEKLFF. This chain uses TRBV4-1 with TRBJ1-4; 8 bases align to TRBD1. CDR1 and CDR2 from the germline V gene are MGHRA and YSYEKL. This CDR3 is built from 17 residues. V gave up 2 bases and J gave up 3 bases; unmatched junction bases: 8.

The J gene is TRBJ2-2, the V gene TRBV4-1; 10 bases line up with TRBD2. The V and J ends lost 4 bases and 1 base, in that order; junction bases with no gene match: 9. Per the germline V gene, CDR1 is MGHRA and CDR2 is YSYEKL. This CDR3 spans 18 amino acids. The CDR3 DNA reads as TGCGCCAGCAGCCCCCGGGGTAGCGGGGGGCTGAACACCGGGGAGCTGTTTTTT. Translating it yields CASSPRGSGGLNTGELFF.

The chain employs TRBV19 and TRBJ2-7; tentative D call: TRBD1 (5 bases). The CDR3 runs 15 residues. Trimming took 9 bases from V and 2 from J, leaving 20 bases between them. From germline, CDR1 is LNHDA and CDR2 SQIVND (reference sequence). The CDR3: CASNPGQGRPYEQYF. The CDR3 coding sequence is TGTGCCAGCAACCCCGGTCAGGGAAGGCCCTACGAGCAGTACTTC.

This clone was seen only a few times. This rearrangement joins TRBV28 to TRBJ2-7, with TRBD1 matching 7 bases. The V gene's germline CDR1 is MDHEN and CDR2 SYDVKM. The CDR3 length is 14 residues. V shed 7 bases and J 4 bases; nucleotides not matched to a gene: 10. The CDR3 here is CASNPGQWKYEQYF. CDR3 nucleotide sequence: TGTGCCAGCAATCCGGGACAGTGGAAATACGAGCAGTACTTC.

This rearrangement joins TRBV6-1 to TRBJ2-5, with a possible D match to TRBD2 (5 bases). The DNA end lines up better with TRBJ2-7; the J call may be wrong. The CDR3 length is 16 residues. CDR1 is MNHNS, CDR2 SASEGT, per germline. In nucleotides, the CDR3 is TGTGCCAGCAGTGACGATACTTTAGGGAGACTGGGCGAGCAGTACTTC. It encodes CASSDDTLGRLGEQYF.

This clone was found once. V and J are TRBV29-1 and TRBJ2-1, with TRBD2 as a possible D gene (5 bases). Germline values: CDR1 SQVTM, CDR2 ANQGSEA. The length of the CDR3 is 15 residues. V lost 6 bases and J lost 8, with 23 bases in between. Here the CDR3 reads CSVARSGALGDEQFF. CDR3 sequence (DNA): TGCAGCGTGGCTAGGAGCGGAGCCTTAGGTGATGAGCAGTTCTTC.

The CDR3 reads CASSLGPWGTGNQPQHF. In DNA, the CDR3 is TGTGCCAGCAGCTTAGGGCCTTGGGGGACAGGGAATCAGCCCCAGCATTTT. The J gene is TRBJ1-5, the V gene TRBV7-2; 9 bases are a match to TRBD1. Germline CDR1 SGHTA, CDR2 FQGNSA. The CDR3 is made up of 17 amino acids. V lost 1 base to trimming and J lost 4 bases; unmatched junction nucleotides: 8.

This clone has only one observation. For the CDR3, the DNA is TGTGCCAGCAGCTTAGGGATTGGCGGGACCTCCTACAATGAGCAGTTCTTC. This codes for CASSLGIGGTSYNEQFF. The J gene is TRBJ2-1, the V gene TRBV7-8; D possibly corresponds to TRBD2 (6 bases). This CDR3 has 17 residues. CDR1 SGHVS and CDR2 FQNEAQ come from the germline V gene. Between the trimmed V and J ends, which lost 1 base and 0 bases, there was a span of 13 bases. The variable domain in full, completed from reference TRBV7-8 and TRBJ2-1, reads GAGVSQSPRYKVAKRGQDVALRCDPISGHVSLFWYQQALGQGPEFLTYFQNEAQLDKSGLPSDRFFAERPEGSVSTLKIQRTQQEDSAVYLCASSLGIGGTSYNEQFFGPGTRLTVL.

The rearrangement joins TRBV5-1 to TRBJ2-3; 9 bases map to TRBD2. This CDR3 spans 17 amino acids. V lost 0 bases to trimming and J lost 9 bases; unmatched junction nucleotides: 14. Germline CDR1 is SGHRS and CDR2 is YFSETQ. The CDR3 nucleotides are TGCGCCAGCAGCTTGGCCGGGGCGGGGGGGCTTTCAGGGACGCAGTATTTT. Translating gives CASSLAGAGGLSGTQYF. Complete variable domain (other parts from reference TRBV5-1 and TRBJ2-3): KAGVTQTPRYLIKTRGQQVTLSCSPISGHRSVSWYQQTPGQGLQFLFEYFSETQRNKGNFPGRFSGRQFSNSRSEMNVSTLELGDSALYLCASSLAGAGGLSGTQYFGPGTRLTVL.